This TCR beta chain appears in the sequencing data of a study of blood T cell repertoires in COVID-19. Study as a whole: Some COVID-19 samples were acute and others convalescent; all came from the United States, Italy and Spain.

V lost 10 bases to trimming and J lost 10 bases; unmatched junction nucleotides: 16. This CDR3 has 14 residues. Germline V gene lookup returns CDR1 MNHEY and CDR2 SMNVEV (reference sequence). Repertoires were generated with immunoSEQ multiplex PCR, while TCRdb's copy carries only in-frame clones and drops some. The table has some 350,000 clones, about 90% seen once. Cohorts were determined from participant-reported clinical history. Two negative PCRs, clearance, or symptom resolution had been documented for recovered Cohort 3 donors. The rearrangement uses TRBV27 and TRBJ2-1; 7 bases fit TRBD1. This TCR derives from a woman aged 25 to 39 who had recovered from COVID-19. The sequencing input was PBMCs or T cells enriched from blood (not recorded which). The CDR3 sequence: CAKGSTGAQEEQFF. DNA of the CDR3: TGTGCCAAAGGAAGCACAGGGGCACAGGAGGAGCAGTTCTTC.